Following are 2 T cell receptor beta chains from one sample sequenced in a study of CD8 T cell repertoires and HIV-1 epitope variants. What these receptors recognize is not known. The protocol was immunoSEQ multiplex PCR, while the TCRdb copy is restricted to in-frame clones and leaves out a portion. The sample carries some 4,400 clones, less than 75% recorded once. Sequenced material: cultured CD8+ T cells derived from PBMCs. These receptors all come from a male donor with HIV.

This chain joins TRBV6-1 and TRBJ2-7; D not resolved. V gave up 0 bases and J gave up 4 bases, with 7 bases separating them. Per germline, CDR1 MNHNS and CDR2 SASEGT. This CDR3 contains 13 residues. CDR3: CASSEATAYEQYF. CDR3 in DNA: TGTGCCAGCAGTGAAGCGACCGCATACGAGCAGTACTTC.

A remark on this clone: The junction and the germline gene differ at one end; a read error may be behind it. The chain couples TRBV28 to TRBJ2-7, with D possibly TRBD2 on 6 matching bases. The CDR3 totals 11 residues. From germline, CDR1 is MDHEN and CDR2 SYDVKM. This chain's CDR3 is CASRGVGDSHF. In DNA, the CDR3 is TGTGCCAGCAGGGGGGTAGGGGACTCCCACTTC.